Listed below are T cell receptor beta chains from one sample, sequenced in a study of shared clonotypes between healthy human individuals. Measured with immunoSEQ multiplex PCR; TCRdb has only the in-frame clones, and not every one. Of about 1,900,000 clones listed, approximately 94% are singletons. The specimen sequenced was naive CD8+ T cells sorted from blood. The receptor source for this set is a man aged 18 to 29 in good health. CDR3s include the opening cysteine and the closing phenylalanine or tryptophan. The D gene is left open where the match is weak. Some rows have no size entry. The others give once, few or many, or a class for an expanded clone.

cdr3_nt | cdr3_aa | d_call | j_call | clone_size | v_call
TGTGCCAGCAGCCTGCTAGATACGCAGTATTTT | CASSLLDTQYF | . | TRBJ2-3 | . | TRBV6-5
TGTGCCAGCAGCTTGGTTGGGGGGGCGTACTACGAGCAGTACTTC | CASSLVGGAYYEQYF | . | TRBJ2-7 | . | TRBV5-6
TGTGCCAGCAGTTTCCCGCGAGAGATAGCGGGGGAGATCACAGATACGCAGTATTTT | CASSFPREIAGEITDTQYF | TRBD2 | TRBJ2-3 | . | TRBV28
TGTGCCATCAGTGATCCCCCGACGGACTCCTACGAGCAGTACTTC | CAISDPPTDSYEQYF | . | TRBJ2-7 | . | TRBV10-3
TGCGCCGGGGTAGCGGGAGGGCCCCGGAGAGATGAGCAGTTCTTC | CAGVAGGPRRDEQFF | TRBD2 | TRBJ2-1 | . | TRBV4-1
TGTGCCAGCAGCTTGGGGGCTTCTGGGGCCAACGTCCTGACTTTC | CASSLGASGANVLTF | . | TRBJ2-6 | . | TRBV5-6
TGTGCCAGCAGCTTCGGGACAGGAAATCAGCCCCAGCATTTT | CASSFGTGNQPQHF | TRBD1 | TRBJ1-5 | . | TRBV7-2
TGTGCCAGCAGCCAAGGACAGGGGGCCTCCTACGAGCAGTACTTC | CASSQGQGASYEQYF | TRBD1 | TRBJ2-7 | . | TRBV14
TGTGCCACCCAGGACAGGGAAAGCAATCAGCCCCAGCATTTT | CATQDRESNQPQHF | TRBD1 | TRBJ1-5 | once | TRBV19
TGTGCCAGCTCGCCTTCGGGACTAGAAAATTCACCCCTCCACTTT | CASSPSGLENSPLHF | . | TRBJ1-6 | . | TRBV11-2
TGTGCCAGCGGAGCCGGGAGGGGTGAGCAGTTCTTC | CASGAGRGEQFF | TRBD2 | TRBJ2-1 | . | TRBV13
TGTGCCAGCAGTTACTCTACGGGGATGGACCAGCCCCAGCATTTT | CASSYSTGMDQPQHF | . | TRBJ1-5 | . | TRBV6-5
TGTGCCAGCAGCCACGGGACTAGCGGGATCTACGAGCAGTACTTC | CASSHGTSGIYEQYF | TRBD2 | TRBJ2-7 | . | TRBV5-6
TGTGCCAGCAGTGGATTCGGGACAGGGAACAATCAGCCCCAGCATTTT | CASSGFGTGNNQPQHF | TRBD1 | TRBJ1-5 | . | TRBV6-1
TGTGCTAGTGGTACGGGACCGAGCACAGATACGCAGTATTTT | CASGTGPSTDTQYF | . | TRBJ2-3 | . | TRBV12-5
TGTGCCAGCAGATCAGAAGCTGGGGGACAGCATAATGAAAAACTGTTTTTT | CASRSEAGGQHNEKLFF | TRBD1 | TRBJ1-4 | . | TRBV11-2
TGTGCCAGCAGTGAAGATGGGGGGACAGGGGAACATGATACGCAGTATTTT | CASSEDGGTGEHDTQYF | TRBD1 | TRBJ2-3 | . | TRBV2
TGTGCCAGCAGCTCCGGGACTAGCGCCTTCACAGATACGCAGTATTTT | CASSSGTSAFTDTQYF | TRBD2 | TRBJ2-3 | . | TRBV5-6
TGCACCAGCAGCCAAGGGGATTTTTCAGGGGGGGCGAGAGTGGATCAGCCCCAGCATTTT | CTSSQGDFSGGARVDQPQHF | . | TRBJ1-5 | . | TRBV1
TGTGCCAGCAGGGGACTAGATTTAGAGCAGTACTTC | CASRGLDLEQYF | TRBD2 | TRBJ2-7 | . | TRBV2
TGTGCCAGCCGGACGGGGTTGGGCACTGAAGCTTTCTTT | CASRTGLGTEAFF | . | TRBJ1-1 | . | TRBV6-5
TGCGCCAGCAGTGACGGAGGGACAGCTCACCGCGGGGAGCTGTTTTTT | CASSDGGTAHRGELFF | . | TRBJ2-2 | . | TRBV10-1
TGTGCCAGCAGCATGGACAGGGGCGACGAGCAGTACTTC | CASSMDRGDEQYF | TRBD1 | TRBJ2-7 | . | TRBV5-6
TGTGCCAGTAGTATAGGGGAAACCTACGAGCAGTACTTC | CASSIGETYEQYF | . | TRBJ2-7 | . | TRBV19
TGTGCCAGCAGTTATGGGTACGGGCAGCCCCAGCATTTT | CASSYGYGQPQHF | . | TRBJ1-5 | . | TRBV6-5
TGTGCCAGCAGCGTAACCGACGACGAGCAGTACTTC | CASSVTDDEQYF | . | TRBJ2-7 | . | TRBV9
TGCGCCAGCAGCCAAGATAGGGGCCACTACAATGAGCAGTTCTTC | CASSQDRGHYNEQFF | . | TRBJ2-1 | once | TRBV4-3
TGTGCCAGCAGTTTATGGGACAGGGATCAAGAGACCCAGTACTTC | CASSLWDRDQETQYF | TRBD1 | TRBJ2-5 | . | TRBV27
TGTGCCAGCAGCACTCTAAATCAGCCCCAGCATTTT | CASSTLNQPQHF | . | TRBJ1-5 | . | TRBV5-8
TGTGCCAGTAGCACCGATGGGTCACAAGAAAAACTGTTTTTT | CASSTDGSQEKLFF | . | TRBJ1-4 | . | TRBV19
TGCGCCAGCAGCTTGTATTACTCAGGGACTGGAAACACCATATATTTT | CASSLYYSGTGNTIYF | . | TRBJ1-3 | . | TRBV5-1
TGTGCCAGCTCCCCTGTATTTGGGGGGGCGACAGATACGCAGTATTTT | CASSPVFGGATDTQYF | . | TRBJ2-3 | . | TRBV18
TGCGCCAGCAGAGGTAGTGGCGGGACTAACTATGGCTACACCTTC | CASRGSGGTNYGYTF | . | TRBJ1-2 | . | TRBV10-2
TGCGCCGAACTCCTGTGGAATGAGCAGTTCTTC | CAELLWNEQFF | . | TRBJ2-1 | . | TRBV29-1
TGTGCCAGCACCGCCACCCCAGGCACTGAAGCTTTCTTT | CASTATPGTEAFF | . | TRBJ1-1 | . | TRBV6-6
TGCGCCAGCAGCCTTCGGACAGGGGTGACCTACGAGCAGTACTTC | CASSLRTGVTYEQYF | TRBD1 | TRBJ2-7 | . | TRBV4-1
TGTGCCAGCAGCTTAGATCCGGATGGCTACACCTTC | CASSLDPDGYTF | . | TRBJ1-2 | . | TRBV11-2
TGTGCCAGTAGTATAGATCCGGATACGCAGTATTTT | CASSIDPDTQYF | . | TRBJ2-3 | . | TRBV19
TGTGCCACCCGTATTACAGCGGGAGGGCCCTATAATGAGCAGTTCTTC | CATRITAGGPYNEQFF | TRBD2 | TRBJ2-1 | . | TRBV15
TGTGCCAGCAGCTTATATCAGGCAGCGAACACTGAAGCTTTCTTT | CASSLYQAANTEAFF | . | TRBJ1-1 | . | TRBV7-9
TGCAGCGCTGAGGGGGGACAGGGTGGCTACGAGCAGTACTTC | CSAEGGQGGYEQYF | TRBD1 | TRBJ2-7 | . | TRBV29-1
TGTGCCAGCAGTGGGGAAGAGACAGGGGTCTACGAGCAGTACTTC | CASSGEETGVYEQYF | TRBD1 | TRBJ2-7 | . | TRBV6-1
TGCGCCAGCAGCCAAACTTATCGACTAGCGGGAGCGATCGATGAGCAGTTCTTC | CASSQTYRLAGAIDEQFF | TRBD2 | TRBJ2-1 | . | TRBV4-3
TGTGCCAGCAGCCAAGGTAGCGGGGGGACCTACGAGCAGTACTTC | CASSQGSGGTYEQYF | TRBD2 | TRBJ2-7 | . | TRBV14
TGTGCCATTTCTAGCGGACAGGGTATAGAGACCCAGTACTTC | CAISSGQGIETQYF | . | TRBJ2-5 | . | TRBV10-3
TGTGCCAGTAGTATATCTATCAGGAACTCCTACGAGCAGTACTTC | CASSISIRNSYEQYF | . | TRBJ2-7 | . | TRBV19
TGTGCCAGCAGCCAAGAACCACGGGGGTTACAAGAGACCCAGTACTTC | CASSQEPRGLQETQYF | . | TRBJ2-5 | . | TRBV14
TGTGCCAGCAGTACCGACGCGCTGATATCAGCAGGGGTCCCCTACGAGCAGTACTTC | CASSTDALISAGVPYEQYF | . | TRBJ2-7 | . | TRBV28
TGTGCCAGCAGTTTATCCAGGGCTAGCAATCAGCCCCAGCATTTT | CASSLSRASNQPQHF | . | TRBJ1-5 | . | TRBV28
TGTGCCAGCAGTTCCGGAACAGAGTTATACGAGCAGTACTTC | CASSSGTELYEQYF | . | TRBJ2-7 | . | TRBV6-6
TGTGCCAGCAGCGTAGCGGGACGAGCAGATTACAATGAGCAGTTCTTC | CASSVAGRADYNEQFF | . | TRBJ2-1 | . | TRBV9
TGTGCCAGCAGCTTAGTTGGGTCCCACTCTGGAAACACCATATATTTT | CASSLVGSHSGNTIYF | . | TRBJ1-3 | . | TRBV7-2
TGTGCCAGCAGCCTCGGACAGGGGGCGCAGGATGAGCAGTTCTTC | CASSLGQGAQDEQFF | TRBD1 | TRBJ2-1 | . | TRBV7-9
TGTGCCAGCAGCTTAGTGGACAGGGGGCCCTACGAGCAGTACTTC | CASSLVDRGPYEQYF | TRBD1 | TRBJ2-7 | . | TRBV7-9